This passage covers 11 T cell receptor beta chains from one sample sequenced in a study of brain T cells in children with intractable seizures. Only in-frame clones appear in the TCRdb table, and some are missing; sequencing was by immunoSEQ multiplex PCR. The repertoire holds about 320,000 clones, with roughly 93% as singletons. Indicated time point: blood from clinic visit 5 months post-surgery; TSC patient then seizure free. The source was peripheral blood, collected about 5 months after surgery. These receptors were collected from a boy younger than two with tuberous sclerosis and intractable seizures.

This chain links TRBV6-5 with TRBJ2-2; D might be TRBD1 (6 bases). Germline CDR1 is MNHEY and CDR2 is SVGAGI. V was pared by 5 bases and J by 3 bases, with 13 bases between. CDR3 length: 15 amino acids. The CDR3: CASSRAGTHTGELFF. The CDR3 DNA follows: TGTGCCAGCAGTCGTGCCGGGACACACACCGGGGAGCTGTTTTTT.

The chain has TRBV30 and TRBJ2-1; TRBD2 matches at 7 bases. Germline loops: CDR1 GTSNPN, CDR2 SVGIG (reference sequence). The CDR3 contains 17 residues. The junction had 11 bases not matched to a gene; V was cut back by 3 bases and J by 0 bases. CDR3 loop: CAWSLSTSRSSYNEQFF. The DNA of the CDR3 is TGTGCCTGGAGCCTTTCGACTAGCAGAAGCTCCTACAATGAGCAGTTCTTC.

Remarks on this clone: One end of the junction varies from germline; a read error may be responsible. The V gene is TRBV5-1, the J gene TRBJ2-5; 8 bases are shared with TRBD2. Germline V gene sequence: CDR1 SGHRS, CDR2 YFSETQ. CDR3 length: 15 residues. The chain's CDR3 is CARSWAGGGGVAQYF. The DNA of the CDR3 is TGCGCCCGCAGCTGGGCCGGGGGGGGCGGAGTGGCCCAGTACTTC.

The chain recombines TRBV9 with TRBJ2-5; TRBD2 matches 13 bases. V shed 4 bases and J 5 bases; nucleotides not matched to a gene: 11. CDR3 length: 17 residues. Germline V gene lookup returns CDR1 SGDLS and CDR2 YYNGEE. The CDR3 DNA is TGTGCCAGCAGCCTAAGAGGGACTAGCGGGATGGGGGAGACCCAGTACTTC. Protein product: CASSLRGTSGMGETQYF.

This sequence joins TRBV30 and TRBJ1-2; D gene uncertain. Germline values: CDR1 GTSNPN, CDR2 SVGIG (reference sequence). This CDR3 contains 11 residues. Trimming stripped 4 bases from V and 8 bases from J, with 11 bases between. CDR3 protein: CAWTGPGGYTF. Here the CDR3 DNA reads TGTGCCTGGACAGGACCGGGGGGCTACACCTTC.

The chain carries TRBV3-1 (or the pseudogene TRBV3-2) and TRBJ2-7, with 13 bases identical to TRBD2. Germline CDR1 and CDR2: LGHDT and YNNKEL (reference sequence). V lost 2 bases, J lost 2 bases, and 12 bases stayed unmatched. The CDR3 has 19 residues. Here the CDR3 reads CASSQNLGLAGDHAYEQYF. The CDR3 coding sequence is TGTGCCAGCAGCCAAAACTTAGGACTAGCGGGAGATCATGCCTACGAGCAGTACTTC.

This chain joins TRBV5-1 and TRBJ2-7, with a weak D call TRBD1 (6 bases). Trimming cost V 0 bases and J 3 bases, with 16 bases left between them. Germline lookup yields CDR1 SGHRS and CDR2 YFSETQ. This CDR3 comprises 16 residues. The CDR3 DNA reads TGCGCCAGCAGCTTGGTAGGGGGTCAGGGGTACTACGAGCAGTACTTC. This codes for CASSLVGGQGYYEQYF.

The chain is built from TRBV6-1 and TRBJ1-1; no firm D call. Per germline, CDR1 MNHNS and CDR2 SASEGT. The CDR3 is 17 amino acids. V lost 2 bases, J lost 2 bases, and 18 bases lay in between. CDR3 sequence reads: CASSEWWASQPNTEAFF. The DNA of the CDR3 is TGTGCCAGCAGTGAATGGTGGGCGTCCCAACCAAACACTGAAGCTTTCTTT.

The V call is TRBV27, the J call TRBJ1-5, with a possible D match to TRBD1 (5 bases). CDR1 is MNHEY, CDR2 SMNVEV, per germline (reference sequence). The CDR3 sequence is 14 residues long. With 0 bases removed from V and 7 bases from J, the gap between germline ends came to 10 bases. CDR3 in DNA: TGTGCCAGCAGTTTATCAGGGGTCATACAGCCCCAGCATTTT. As protein: CASSLSGVIQPQHF.

The CDR3 loop is CATSADTDTQYF. The CDR3 DNA reads TGTGCCACCAGTGCAGACACAGATACGCAGTATTTT. The chain employs TRBV24-1 and TRBJ2-3; no firm D call. The CDR3 has 12 amino acids. Trimming removed 5 bases at V and 2 bases at J, with 4 bases between. The germline V gene encodes CDR1 KGHDR and CDR2 SFDVKD.

The V and J genes are TRBV30 and TRBJ1-3, with D tentatively TRBD1 (5 bases). V lost 6 bases and J 4 bases, leaving 19 bases between the germline ends. The CDR3 length is 15 residues. CDR1 is GTSNPN, CDR2 SVGIG, per germline (reference sequence). CDR3 residues: CACTGLTQEGNTIYF. CDR3 nucleotide sequence: TGTGCCTGCACGGGACTCACTCAAGAAGGAAACACCATATATTTT. The entire variable domain, with the rest obtained from reference TRBV30 and TRBJ1-3, is as follows: SQTIHQWPATLVQPVGSPLSLECTVEGTSNPNLYWYRQAAGRGLQLLFYSVGIGQISSEVPQNLSASRPQDRQFILSSKKLLLSDSGFYLCACTGLTQEGNTIYFGEGSWLTVV.